This paragraph covers one TCR beta chain sequence. What it binds is not known. The data belong to a study of Ad26.COV2.S vaccination and SARS-CoV-2 variants. Overall study: Participant was drawn from the COV1001 Ad26.COV2.S trial arm.

Trimming took 0 bases from V and 3 from J, leaving 10 bases between them. The CDR3 is 14 residues long. Germline loops: CDR1 SGHDT, CDR2 YYEEEE. Treatment specified: about 20 received Ad26.COV2.S at low or high dose, single or two shots; several received placebo; per-sample allocation not given. Vaccine and placebo recipients were sampled on day 63 after the first injection. The vaccine delivered Wuhan-strain SARS-CoV-2 spike through an Ad26 vector. Study findings and constraints: The placebo group had lower spike-specific TCR breadth than the vaccine recipients did. Once vaccination had occurred, spike-specific CD8+ and CD4+ T cell responses reportedly showed substantial breadth.

TCRdb's table, derived via immunoSEQ multiplex PCR, lists solely in-frame clones and lacks some. The data hold about 350,000 clones, with around 88% observed a single time. This TCR was sampled from a person aged 18-60 years who received the Ad26.COV2.S COVID-19 vaccine or a placebo. The material was peripheral blood, obtained in a trial of Ad26.COV2.S vaccine versus placebo. The J gene is TRBJ2-7, the V gene TRBV5-6; the D is unclear. The CDR3 loop reads CASSLEGRYYEQYF. The CDR3, as DNA: TGTGCCAGCAGCTTGGAGGGCCGATACTACGAGCAGTACTTC.